These 20 T cell receptor beta chains came from one sample sequenced in a study of read filtering for tumor transcriptome and immune sequencing (dated by TCRdb to 2020 to 2021). Instrument used: Illumina HiSeq 4000. Starting from roughly 0.4 ug RNA, TCR libraries were constructed with the Immunoverse kit using molecular barcoded adaptors that cover the alpha/delta and beta/gamma chains. TCRdb reran the public reads through fastp at Q25 and MiXCR, keeping productive beta chains. One record per CDR3 amino acid sequence lists the most common genes and DNA. The sample table shows 62,000 or so distinct CDR3 sequences, and over 11% are seen once. Of the sample, around 43% falls within the top ten clones. Sequenced: a population of CD138-negative cells sorted from bone marrow. Taken with the paper, the label for cell subset or site translates to: bone marrow mononuclear cells depleted of CD138+ plasma/myeloma cells by negative magnetic selection. The source of these receptors is a donor older than 35 with multiple myeloma.

A word on this clonotype: This may come from a read error, since a much larger clone is one base off. J is TRBJ2-7 and V is TRBV15, with D hard to call. CDR1 LNHNV and CDR2 YYDKDF come from the germline V gene (reference sequence). Deletions cut 5 bases from V and 7 bases from J, with 15 bases between. The length of the CDR3 is 13 residues. The CDR3 here is CATSSPPQTEQYF. The CDR3 DNA reads as TGTGCCACCAGCTCGCCCCCACAGACTGAGCAGTACTTC.

This clonotype occurred a few times. The rearrangement uses TRBV24-1 and TRBJ2-5; 7 bases are a match to TRBD1. Germline lookup yields CDR1 KGHDR and CDR2 SFDVKD. Losses at the gene ends were 7 bases for V and 2 bases for J; bases not matched to a gene: 3. This CDR3 spans 13 amino acids. In DNA, the CDR3 is TGTGCCACCAGCGTGGGACAGCAAGAGACCCAGTACTTC. As protein: CATSVGQQETQYF.

This clonotype showed up many times. This CDR3 is CASSQNRDPPLVTQYF. DNA for the CDR3: TGTGCCAGCAGCCAAAACCGGGACCCCCCTCTGGTTACGCAGTATTTT. The chain is built from TRBV4-2 and TRBJ2-3, with D tentatively TRBD1 or TRBD2 (5 bases each). Germline V gives CDR1 LGHNA, CDR2 YNFKEQ. The CDR3 is 16 residues long. V lost 2 bases and J lost 8, with 20 bases in between.

There are many counts of this clonotype. The rearrangement uses TRBV7-3 and TRBJ2-1; 9 bases match TRBD2. CDR1 is SGHTA and CDR2 is FQGTGA in the germline V gene. CDR3 size: 16 residues. With 5 bases clipped from V and 6 bases from J, the junction kept 11 bases outside the gene matches. Written as DNA, the CDR3 is TGTGCCAGCAGCCCCTCCGGCGGGAGGGCCGGCAATGAGCAGTTCTTC. This encodes CASSPSGGRAGNEQFF.

This clonotype was detected ten times or more. This sequence joins TRBV15 and TRBJ2-5, with TRBD2 matching 11 bases. The junction had 4 bases not matched to a gene; V was cut back by 2 bases and J by 5 bases. This CDR3 region has 15 residues. CDR1 is LNHNV and CDR2 is YYDKDF in the germline V gene (reference sequence). CDR3 residues: CATSRQTSGIETQYF. CDR3 coding DNA: TGTGCCACCAGCAGACAGACTAGCGGGATTGAGACCCAGTACTTC.

As concerns this clonotype: Compared with germline, one end of the junction differs, possibly owing to a read error. V gene TRBV5-6 combines with J gene TRBJ2-1; TRBD1 is a possible D gene (5 bases). CDR1 is SGHDT and CDR2 is YYEEEE in the germline V gene. The CDR3 length is 13 residues. The CDR3 region has the DNA TGTGCCAGCGGCTTGCAGGGTTACAATGAGCAGTTCTTC. This codes for CASGLQGYNEQFF.

In this sample, this clonotype turned up a few times. This could be a read error, since a much larger clone is one nucleotide away. The chain uses TRBV28 and TRBJ2-1; perhaps TRBD2 as D (6 bases). From germline, CDR1 is MDHEN and CDR2 SYDVKM. This CDR3 spans 12 amino acids. The CDR3 loop reads CAISSGGVSKFF. The CDR3 DNA reads as TGTGCCATCAGTTCCGGGGGTGTTAGCAAGTTCTTC.

This clonotype was counted between two and nine times. A much larger clonotype is one base distant, so this may be a read error. The gene calls are TRBV5-1 and TRBJ2-1; 8 positions agree with TRBD2. V lost 4 bases, J lost 9 bases, and 9 bases stayed unmatched. The CDR3 is 14 residues long. Germline V gene lookup returns CDR1 SGHRS and CDR2 YFSETQ. The CDR3 reads CASSEGPAGVEQFF. CDR3 in DNA: TGCGCCAGCAGCGAGGGACCAGCGGGGGTTGAGCAGTTCTTC.

There are many counts of this clonotype. The rearrangement joins TRBV9 to TRBJ2-3; D perhaps matches TRBD2 (6 bases). V was shortened by 4 bases and J by 4 bases, with 22 bases between the two germline ends. The CDR3 is 17 amino acids. Germline lookup yields CDR1 SGDLS and CDR2 YYNGEE. The CDR3 nucleotides read TGTGCCAGCAGCCCAGGGACTTCCCGAGGGTTCTCAGATACGCAGTATTTT. Protein product: CASSPGTSRGFSDTQYF.

This clonotype was counted a few times. One base away lies a much larger clone, so this may be a sequencing read error. V is TRBV29-1 and J is TRBJ1-1; 7 nucleotides agree with TRBD1. This CDR3 spans 13 amino acids. The germline V gene encodes CDR1 SQVTM and CDR2 ANQGSEA. CDR3 bases: TGCAGCGTTGGGGACAGAGTGAACACTGAAGCTTCCTTT. It yields the protein CSVGDRVNTEASF.

The CDR3 spells CASSPTRRLAGLETQYF. For the CDR3, the DNA is TGTGCCAGCAGTCCAACCCGAAGACTAGCGGGACTGGAGACCCAGTACTTC. The chain couples TRBV6-2 or TRBV6-3 to TRBJ2-5; 11 bases fit TRBD2. Germline lookup yields CDR1 MNHEY and CDR2 SVGEGT. V shed 5 bases, J shed 5 bases, and the junction held 13 bases outside the gene matches. CDR3 length: 17 residues.

Concerning this clonotype: A much larger clone sits a single nucleotide away, making a read error possible. The chain uses TRBV3-1 and TRBJ1-1; TRBD1 matches 8 bases. The CDR3 is 16 residues long. Germline CDR1 LGHDT, CDR2 YNNKEL (reference sequence). CDR3 DNA sequence: TGTGTCAGCAGCCAAGATGAGGACAGGGAGTACACTGAAGCTTTCTTT. Protein: CVSSQDEDREYTEAFF. Filled out from reference TRBV3-1 and TRBJ1-1, the complete variable domain reads DTAVSQTPKYLVTQMGNDKSIKCEQNLGHDTMYWYKQDSKKFLKIMFSYNNKELIINETVPNRFSPKSPDKAHLNLHINSLELGDSAVYFCVSSQDEDREYTEAFFGQGTRLTVV.

The V and J genes are TRBV12-3 or TRBV12-4 and TRBJ2-7; D remains ambiguous. The CDR3 is made up of 16 amino acids. Trimming left V 2 bases short and J 4 bases short, with 18 bases between. The CDR3 coding sequence is TGTGCCAGCAGTTTAAACCCCCCCGAGTCTGTATACGAGCAGTACTTC. It specifies CASSLNPPESVYEQYF.

This clonotype was detected many times. The genes are TRBV29-1 and TRBJ2-1, with 11 positions matching TRBD2. V lost 7 bases and J lost 4; bases outside the gene matches: 6. This CDR3 is built from 14 residues. Germline V gene sequence: CDR1 SQVTM, CDR2 ANQGSEA. CDR3 protein: CSAGWTSGYNEQFF. In nucleotides, the CDR3 is TGCAGCGCGGGGTGGACTAGCGGGTACAATGAGCAGTTCTTC.

Ten or more counts support this clonotype. The chain recombines TRBV6-6 with TRBJ2-7; D is tentatively TRBD1 or TRBD2 (5 bases each). The germline CDR1 and CDR2 sequences are MNHNY and SVGAGI (reference sequence). This CDR3 is 13 amino acids long. V was pared by 2 bases and J by 5 bases, with 10 bases between. This chain's CDR3 is CASSYLGEDEQYF. CDR3 sequence (DNA): TGTGCCAGCAGTTACCTGGGGGAAGACGAGCAGTACTTC.

This clonotype was seen at least ten times. V and J are TRBV14 and TRBJ2-1; D not certain. The CDR3 sequence is 13 residues long. The V gene's germline CDR1 is SGHDN and CDR2 FVKESK. Trimming shortened V by 5 bases and J by 12 bases, and 17 bases separated the two germline ends. CDR3 nucleotide sequence: TGTGCCAGCAGCGAAAGAGTCCTAGATCCGCAGTTCTTC. As protein: CASSERVLDPQFF.

Turning to this clonotype: This could be a read error, since a much larger clone is one nucleotide away. The rearrangement links TRBV20-1 to TRBJ2-7; the D gene is possibly TRBD1 (6 bases). V was trimmed by 2 bases and J by 5 bases, leaving 19 bases between them. Germline assignment: CDR1 DFQATT and CDR2 SNEGSKA (reference sequence). This CDR3 is 15 amino acids long. CDR3: CSARTVRGVRDEQYF. The CDR3 DNA follows: TGCAGTGCTAGAACTGTCAGGGGTGTTAGGGACGAGCAGTACTTC.

This clonotype was seen many times. The chain links TRBV20-1 to TRBJ2-3, with 9 bases fitting TRBD2. Trimming at V came to 3 bases and at J to 4 bases, leaving 5 bases not matched to a gene. The germline V gene has CDR1 DFQATT and CDR2 SNEGSKA (reference sequence). There are 14 residues in the CDR3. The CDR3 reads CSARWLAGPDTQYF. DNA for the CDR3: TGCAGTGCTAGGTGGCTAGCGGGACCAGATACGCAGTATTTT.

The CDR3 region has the DNA TGCAGCGCTGTATCAGTCAGCGGGAGCACAGATACGCAGTATTTT. This gives the protein CSAVSVSGSTDTQYF. The chain has TRBV29-1 and TRBJ2-3, with D perhaps TRBD2 (6 bases). This CDR3 is 15 amino acids long. Per germline, CDR1 SQVTM and CDR2 ANQGSEA. With 7 bases removed from V and 0 bases from J, the gap between germline ends came to 17 bases.

This clonotype occurred a few times. V gene TRBV3-1 combines with J gene TRBJ2-7; no clear D. Germline CDR1 is LGHDT and CDR2 is YNNKEL (reference sequence). This CDR3 spans 13 amino acids. V was clipped by 5 bases and J by 3 bases, with 11 bases between them. CDR3: CASSSAGRYEQYF. CDR3 DNA sequence: TGTGCCAGCAGCTCCGCCGGCCGCTACGAGCAGTACTTC.